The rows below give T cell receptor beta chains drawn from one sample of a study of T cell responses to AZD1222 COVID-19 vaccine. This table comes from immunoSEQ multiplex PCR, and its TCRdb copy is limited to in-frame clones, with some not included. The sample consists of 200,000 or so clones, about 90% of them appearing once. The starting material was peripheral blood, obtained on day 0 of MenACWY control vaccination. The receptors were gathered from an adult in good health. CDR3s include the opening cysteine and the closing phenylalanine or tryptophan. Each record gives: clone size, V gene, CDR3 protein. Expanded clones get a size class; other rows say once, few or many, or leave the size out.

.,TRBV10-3,CAMGQGEGQPQHF
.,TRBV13,CASSLSNQPQHF
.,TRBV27,CASSLRSSGANVLTF
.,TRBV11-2,CASSPDRGTEAFF
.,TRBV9,CASSVVAGSYGYTF
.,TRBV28,CASSLYTGPTEAFF
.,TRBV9,CASSPPGTGSAPLHF
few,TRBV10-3,CAISPGSGKNTGELFF
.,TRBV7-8,CASSLAEGSHLEQYF
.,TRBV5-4,CASSPTGSSYEQYF
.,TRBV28,CASSLLLNGTRPFYGYTF
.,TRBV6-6,CASSDRREDYGYTF
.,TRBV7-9,CASSSTQGYEQYF
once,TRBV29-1,CSVEASGAPYNEQFF
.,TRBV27,CASSPQGRPNEKLFF
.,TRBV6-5,CASTSIIKGETQYF
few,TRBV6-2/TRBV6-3,CASSPGQGADTQYF
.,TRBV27,CASSPSETGMVSTEAFF
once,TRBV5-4,CASSWEDSRYGYTF
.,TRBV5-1,CASSRTSEETQYF
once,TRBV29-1,CSVDGPRGGDTIYF